A single sample is the source of the 4 T cell receptor beta chains below, sequenced in a study of control samples from healthy donors and cancer patients. Measured with immunoSEQ multiplex PCR; TCRdb has only the in-frame clones, and not every one. The repertoire consists of 75,000 to 100,000 clones, with roughly 86% occurring once and the leading ten covering 1.5% to 2%. Sequenced material: blood. The source is a man aged 55 to 70 in good health.

The V call is TRBV28, the J call TRBJ2-7; no definite D call. Deletions cut 6 bases from V and 6 bases from J, with 12 bases between. Germline values: CDR1 MDHEN, CDR2 SYDVKM. The CDR3 runs to 12 residues. CDR3 bases: TGTGCCAGCAGGAACGCAGGTACCGAGCAGTACTTC. Translating gives CASRNAGTEQYF.

V is TRBV6-5 and J is TRBJ1-1; TRBD1 is a possible D gene (6 bases). The CDR3 has 13 residues. V was shortened by 5 bases and J by 8 bases, with 15 bases between the two germline ends. Germline CDR1 MNHEY, CDR2 SVGAGI. The CDR3 bases are TGTGCCAGCAGTAGGGGGACCACAGGGGAAGCTTTCTTT. Its protein product is CASSRGTTGEAFF.

Concerning this clone itself: At one end, the junction sequence differs from germline, possibly due to a read error. This chain connects TRBV7-9 to TRBJ2-4; no reliable D call. CDR3 length: 13 residues. Germline-derived CDR1 and CDR2 are SEHNR and FQNEAQ (reference sequence). In DNA, the CDR3 is TGTGCCAGCAGCTTAGCGTGGGCCACTAAGTTAAATTTC. Protein: CASSLAWATKLNF.

The V call is TRBV3-1 (or the pseudogene TRBV3-2), the J call TRBJ2-1; D remains ambiguous. The CDR3 has 14 amino acids. The ends were cut back, 2 bases at V and 3 bases at J, with 8 bases in the middle. CDR1 LGHDT and CDR2 YNNKEL come from the germline V gene (reference sequence). CDR3 amino acids: CASSQFVGYNEQFF. In DNA form, the CDR3 reads TGTGCCAGCAGCCAATTCGTGGGCTACAATGAGCAGTTCTTC.